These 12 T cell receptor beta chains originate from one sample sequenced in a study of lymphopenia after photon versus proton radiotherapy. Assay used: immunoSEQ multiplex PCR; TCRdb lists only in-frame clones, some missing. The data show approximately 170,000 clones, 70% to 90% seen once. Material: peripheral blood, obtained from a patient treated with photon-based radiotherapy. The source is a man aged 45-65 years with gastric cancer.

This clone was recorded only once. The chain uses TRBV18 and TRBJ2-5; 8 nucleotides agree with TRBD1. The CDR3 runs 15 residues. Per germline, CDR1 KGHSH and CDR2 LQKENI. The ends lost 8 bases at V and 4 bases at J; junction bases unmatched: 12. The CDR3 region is CASHADRVKGETQYF. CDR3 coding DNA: TGTGCCAGCCACGCGGACAGGGTGAAGGGAGAGACCCAGTACTTC.

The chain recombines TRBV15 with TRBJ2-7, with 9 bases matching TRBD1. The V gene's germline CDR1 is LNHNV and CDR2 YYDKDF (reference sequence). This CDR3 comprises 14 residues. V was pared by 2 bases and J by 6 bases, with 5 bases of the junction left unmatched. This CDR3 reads CATSRRGTGLEQYF. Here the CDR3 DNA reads TGTGCCACCAGCAGAAGAGGGACAGGGCTCGAGCAGTACTTC.

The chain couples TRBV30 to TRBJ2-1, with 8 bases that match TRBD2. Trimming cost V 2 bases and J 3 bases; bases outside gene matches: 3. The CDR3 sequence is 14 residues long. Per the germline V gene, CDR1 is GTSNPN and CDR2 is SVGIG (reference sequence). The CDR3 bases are TGTGCCTGGAGTTTAGCGGGAATCTACAATGAGCAGTTCTTC. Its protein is CAWSLAGIYNEQFF.

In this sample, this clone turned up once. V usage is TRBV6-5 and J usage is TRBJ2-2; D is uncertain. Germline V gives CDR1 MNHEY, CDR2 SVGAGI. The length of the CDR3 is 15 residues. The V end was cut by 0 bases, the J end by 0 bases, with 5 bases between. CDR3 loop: CASSYSGSNTGELFF. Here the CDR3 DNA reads TGTGCCAGCAGTTACTCAGGGTCGAACACCGGGGAGCTGTTTTTT.

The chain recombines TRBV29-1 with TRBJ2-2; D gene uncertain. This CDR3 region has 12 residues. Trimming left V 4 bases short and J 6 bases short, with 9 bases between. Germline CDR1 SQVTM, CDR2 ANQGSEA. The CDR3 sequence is CSVGSSSGELFF. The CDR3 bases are TGCAGCGTTGGGTCATCCTCCGGGGAGCTGTTTTTT.

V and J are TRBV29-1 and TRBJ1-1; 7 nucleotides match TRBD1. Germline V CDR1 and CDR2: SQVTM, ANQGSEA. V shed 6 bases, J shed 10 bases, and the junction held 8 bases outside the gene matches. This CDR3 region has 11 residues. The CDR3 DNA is TGCAGCGTGGAGGGGGCGCGGGGAGCTTTCTTT. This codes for CSVEGARGAFF.

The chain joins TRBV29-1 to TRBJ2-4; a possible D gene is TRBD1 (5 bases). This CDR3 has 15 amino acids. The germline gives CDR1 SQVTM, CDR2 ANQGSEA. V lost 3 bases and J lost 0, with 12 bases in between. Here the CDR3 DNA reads TGCAGCGTTGAGGAAGGGGTGTCAGCCAAAAACATTCAGTACTTC. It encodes CSVEEGVSAKNIQYF.

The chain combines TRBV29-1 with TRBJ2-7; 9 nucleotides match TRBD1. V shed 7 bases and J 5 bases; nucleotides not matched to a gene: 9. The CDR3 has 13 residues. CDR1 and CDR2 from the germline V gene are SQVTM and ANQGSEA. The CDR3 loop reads CSAWDREVHEQYF. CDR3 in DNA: TGCAGCGCTTGGGACAGGGAGGTCCACGAGCAGTACTTC.

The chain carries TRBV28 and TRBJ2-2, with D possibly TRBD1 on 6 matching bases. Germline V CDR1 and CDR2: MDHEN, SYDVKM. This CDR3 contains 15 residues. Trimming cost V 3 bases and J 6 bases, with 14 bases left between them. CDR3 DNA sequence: TGTGCCAGCAGTTTGGGACAAACAGGGTCCGGGGAGCTGTTTTTT. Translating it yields CASSLGQTGSGELFF.

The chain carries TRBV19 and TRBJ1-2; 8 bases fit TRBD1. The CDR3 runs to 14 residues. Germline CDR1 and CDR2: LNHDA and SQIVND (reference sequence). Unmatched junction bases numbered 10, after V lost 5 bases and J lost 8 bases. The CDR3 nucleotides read TGTGCCAGTAGTCCGACAGGGGTCCCGGAAGGCTACACCTTC. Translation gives CASSPTGVPEGYTF.

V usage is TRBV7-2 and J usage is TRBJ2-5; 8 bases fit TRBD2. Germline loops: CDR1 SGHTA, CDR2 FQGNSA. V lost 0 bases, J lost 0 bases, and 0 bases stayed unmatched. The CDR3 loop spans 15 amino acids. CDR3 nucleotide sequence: TGTGCCAGCAGCTTAGCAGCGGGGGACCAAGAGACCCAGTACTTC. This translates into CASSLAAGDQETQYF.

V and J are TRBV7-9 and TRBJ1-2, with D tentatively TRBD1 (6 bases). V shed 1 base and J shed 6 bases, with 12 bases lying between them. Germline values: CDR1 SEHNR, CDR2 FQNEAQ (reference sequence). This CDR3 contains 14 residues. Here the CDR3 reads CASSLDPRGNGYTF. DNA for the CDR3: TGTGCCAGCAGCTTAGACCCCAGGGGAAATGGCTACACCTTC.